Shown below are 5 T cell receptor beta chains from a single sample sequenced in a study of OX40 agonist ivuxolimab in advanced cancers. Measured with immunoSEQ multiplex PCR; TCRdb has only the in-frame clones, and not every one. This table has approximately 52,000 clones, approximately 94% appearing once. The source material was CD4+ or CD8+ T cells sorted from blood, sampled in a trial of the OX40 agonist ivuxolimab. The receptor set was obtained from an adult with an advanced solid tumor such as melanoma, head and neck, liver or kidney cancer.

The chain combines TRBV27 with TRBJ2-7; TRBD1 matches at 11 bases. This CDR3 is built from 13 residues. The V gene's germline CDR1 is MNHEY and CDR2 SMNVEV (reference sequence). V was clipped by 5 bases and J by 7 bases; unmatched bases: 4. DNA for the CDR3: TGTGCCAGCAGTCTGGACAGGGGGCGGGAGCAGTACTTC. Translated: CASSLDRGREQYF.

The chain couples TRBV7-9 to TRBJ1-1, with 9 bases fitting TRBD1. The CDR3 spans 14 residues. With 4 bases clipped from V and 1 base from J, the junction kept 1 base outside the gene matches. The V gene's germline CDR1 is SEHNR and CDR2 FQNEAQ (reference sequence). This chain's CDR3 is CASSSGQGNTEAFF. The CDR3 DNA is TGTGCCAGCAGCTCGGGACAGGGGAACACTGAAGCTTTCTTT. Full variable domain (rest looked up from reference TRBV7-9 and TRBJ1-1): DTGVSQNPRHKITKRGQNVTFRCDPISEHNRLYWYRQTLGQGPEFLTYFQNEAQLEKSRLLSDRFSAERPKGSFSTLEIQRTEQGDSAMYLCASSSGQGNTEAFFGQGTRLTVV.

V and J are TRBV6-1 and TRBJ2-1; 10 bases are shared with TRBD2. Germline loops: CDR1 MNHNS, CDR2 SASEGT. This CDR3 spans 15 amino acids. J lost 4 bases, V lost 4 bases, and 4 bases had no gene match. The CDR3 reads CASSVSGRGYNEQFF. The CDR3 DNA sequence: TGTGCCAGCAGTGTGAGCGGGAGGGGATACAATGAGCAGTTCTTC.

The chain links TRBV11-2 to TRBJ2-2; D is ambiguous. Germline loops: CDR1 SGHAT, CDR2 FQNNGV. This CDR3 has 13 amino acids. V lost 2 bases to trimming and J lost 7 bases, with 8 bases between them. DNA for the CDR3: TGTGCCAGCAGCTTAAGGGCGCACGGGGAGCTGTTTTTT. As protein: CASSLRAHGELFF. Together with reference TRBV11-2 and TRBJ2-2, the CDR3 gives the full variable domain: EAGVAQSPRYKIIEKRQSVAFWCNPISGHATLYWYQQILGQGPKLLIQFQNNGVVDDSQLPKDRFSAERLKGVDSTLKIQPAKLEDSAVYLCASSLRAHGELFFGEGSRLTVL.

V usage is TRBV6-4 and J usage is TRBJ2-2; weak D call: TRBD2 (6 bases). Between the trimmed V and J ends, which lost 2 bases and 4 bases, there was a span of 11 bases. CDR1 and CDR2 (germline): MRHNA, SNTAGT. The CDR3 consists of 15 residues. The CDR3 bases are TGTGCCAGCAGTGACGCCGGGGGTGGCACCGGGGAGCTGTTTTTT. Translated: CASSDAGGGTGELFF.